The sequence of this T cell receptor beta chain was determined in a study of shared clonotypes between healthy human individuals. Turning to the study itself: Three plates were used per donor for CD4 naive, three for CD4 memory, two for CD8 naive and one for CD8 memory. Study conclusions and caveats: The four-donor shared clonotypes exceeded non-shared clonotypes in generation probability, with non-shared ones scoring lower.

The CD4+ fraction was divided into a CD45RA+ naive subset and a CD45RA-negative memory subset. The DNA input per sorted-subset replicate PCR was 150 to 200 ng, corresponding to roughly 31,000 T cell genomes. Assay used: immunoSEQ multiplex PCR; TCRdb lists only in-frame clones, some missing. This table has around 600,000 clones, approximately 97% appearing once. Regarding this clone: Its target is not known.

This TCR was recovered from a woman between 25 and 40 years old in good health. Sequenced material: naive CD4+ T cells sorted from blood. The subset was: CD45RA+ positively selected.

The CDR3 DNA is TGTGCCAGTAGTGAATGGCGACGGAGCAATCAGCCCCAGCATTTT. Translation gives CASSEWRRSNQPQHF. V usage is TRBV19 and J usage is TRBJ1-5; D is unresolved. The CDR3 totals 15 residues. V was clipped by 5 bases and J by 1 base, with 12 bases between them. The germline V gene has CDR1 LNHDA and CDR2 SQIVND (reference sequence).